This T cell receptor (beta chain) originates from a study of cytomegalovirus exposure and HLA in healthy donors. Overall study results and limits: TCR beta V- and J-gene trimming, according to a later analysis, was linked to a missense DCLRE1C variant. TCR beta V segments were, for the most part, productive about 87% or about 30% of the time in an earlier analysis.

The PCR contained 60 Vbeta and 13 Jbeta primers. Profiling relied on immunoSEQ multiplex PCR, and the TCRdb table lists in-frame clones only, not all of them. This table has around 120,000 clones, more than 60% appearing once. This clone has just one count. Its matching antigen is unknown. CDR1 and CDR2 from the germline V gene are MNHEY and SVGAGI. Trimming removed 2 bases from V and 2 bases from J; junction bases left unmatched: 3. The CDR3 contains 15 residues. Sequences were obtained from PBMCs. The clonotype comes from a woman aged 35 to 49 in good health and CMV-seropositive. The chain combines TRBV6-5 with TRBJ2-5, with 9 bases that match TRBD1. For the CDR3, the DNA is TGTGCCAGCAGTTACGCGACAGGGGGGCAAGAGACCCAGTACTTC. Encoded protein: CASSYATGGQETQYF.